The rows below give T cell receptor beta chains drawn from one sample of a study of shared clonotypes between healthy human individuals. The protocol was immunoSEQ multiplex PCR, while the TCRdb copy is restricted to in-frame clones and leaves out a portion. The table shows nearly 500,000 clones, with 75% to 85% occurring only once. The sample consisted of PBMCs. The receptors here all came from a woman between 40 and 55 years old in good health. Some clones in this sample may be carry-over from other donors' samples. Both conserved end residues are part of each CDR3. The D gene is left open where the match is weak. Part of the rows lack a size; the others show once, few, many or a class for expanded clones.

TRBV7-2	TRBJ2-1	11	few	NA	TGTGCCAGCAGCTCGACGGATGAGCAGTTCTTC	CASSSTDEQFF
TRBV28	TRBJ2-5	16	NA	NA	TGTGCCAGCAGTTCCCCATCCGGGACAACACAAGAGACCCAGTACTTC	CASSSPSGTTQETQYF
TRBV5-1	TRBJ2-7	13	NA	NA	TGCGCCAGCAGCCGCCTTGGCAGGTGGGAGCAGTACTTC	CASSRLGRWEQYF
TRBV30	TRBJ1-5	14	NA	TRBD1	TGTGCCTGGAGTTTTAACAGGGGTGATCAGCCCCAGCATTTT	CAWSFNRGDQPQHF
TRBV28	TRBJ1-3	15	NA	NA	TGTGCCAGCAGTGTGGCATACGTCTCTGGAAACACCATATATTTT	CASSVAYVSGNTIYF
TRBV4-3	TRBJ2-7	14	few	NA	TGCGCCAGCAGTCCGGGACGCCGGGACTACGAGCAGTACTTC	CASSPGRRDYEQYF
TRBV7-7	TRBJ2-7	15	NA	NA	TGTGCTAGCAGCCCAAACCGGGGGAGTTCCTACGAGCAGTACTTC	CASSPNRGSSYEQYF
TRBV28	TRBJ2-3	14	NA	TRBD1	TGTGCCAGCAGGCCCACAGGGGGCACAGATACGCAGTATTTT	CASRPTGGTDTQYF
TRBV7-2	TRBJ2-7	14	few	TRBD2	TGTGCCAGCAGCCAAGACCGGGACTACCACGAGCAGTACTTC	CASSQDRDYHEQYF
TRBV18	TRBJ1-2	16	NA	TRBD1	TGTGCCAGCTCACCGGAAAGGACAGGCCTTGGCTATGGCTACACCTTC	CASSPERTGLGYGYTF
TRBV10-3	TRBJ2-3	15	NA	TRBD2	TGTGCCATCACCGCTAGCGGGACGTTCGCAGATACGCAGTATTTT	CAITASGTFADTQYF
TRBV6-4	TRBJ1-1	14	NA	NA	TGTGCCAGCAGTGCCGATGGACCTAGCACTGAAGCTTTCTTT	CASSADGPSTEAFF
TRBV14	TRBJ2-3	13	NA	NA	TGTGCCAGCAGCTATAGGGGCACAGATACGCAGTATTTT	CASSYRGTDTQYF
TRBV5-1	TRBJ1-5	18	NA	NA	TGCGCCAGCAGCTTGGAGCCCCGGGACATTTATAGCAATCAGCCCCAGCATTTT	CASSLEPRDIYSNQPQHF
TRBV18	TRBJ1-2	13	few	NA	TGTGCCAGCTCACCACCGGACAGCTATGGCTACACCTTC	CASSPPDSYGYTF
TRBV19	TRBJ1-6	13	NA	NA	TGTGCCAGTACGGATGTAGGGAATTCACCCCTCCACTTT	CASTDVGNSPLHF
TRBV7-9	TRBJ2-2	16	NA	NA	TGTGCCAGCAGCCCGGGGGCTAGCGGGAACACCGGGGAGCTGTTTTTT	CASSPGASGNTGELFF
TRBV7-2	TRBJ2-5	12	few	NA	TGTGCCAGCAGCTTAAACAGGGAGACCCAGTACTTC	CASSLNRETQYF
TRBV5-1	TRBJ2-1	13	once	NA	TGCGCCAGCAGCTTCCCAGCTTCAGATGAGCAGTTCTTC	CASSFPASDEQFF
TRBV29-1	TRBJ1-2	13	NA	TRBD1	TGCAGCGTTCTGACGCAGGGGGCGGGCGGCTACACCTTC	CSVLTQGAGGYTF
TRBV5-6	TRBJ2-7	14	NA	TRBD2	TGTGCCAGCAGCATGGGGGCTAGCGGGTACGAGCAGTACTTC	CASSMGASGYEQYF
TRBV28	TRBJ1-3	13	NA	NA	TGTGCCAGCAGCCGGGGAGCTGGAAACACCATATATTTT	CASSRGAGNTIYF
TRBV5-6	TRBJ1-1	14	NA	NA	TGTGCCAGCAGCGCCCGGGGAGGGAACACTGAAGCTTTCTTT	CASSARGGNTEAFF
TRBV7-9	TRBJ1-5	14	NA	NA	TGTGCCAGCAGCCTGAACAAGGCGGATCAGCCCCAGCATTTT	CASSLNKADQPQHF
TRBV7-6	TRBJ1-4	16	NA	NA	TGTGCCAGCAGCCCGGCTGGGGGCCGGCCGAATGAAAAACTGTTTTTT	CASSPAGGRPNEKLFF
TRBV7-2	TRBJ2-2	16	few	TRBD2	TGTGCCAGCAGCTTATTCGGAGGACTAGCCGGCGGGGAGCTGTTTTTT	CASSLFGGLAGGELFF
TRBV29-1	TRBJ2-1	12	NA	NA	TGCAGCGCAGGGGAAGGGTACAATGAGCAGTTCTTC	CSAGEGYNEQFF
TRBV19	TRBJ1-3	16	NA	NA	TGTGCCAGTAGTACTTCAGGATTACGCTCTGGAAACACCATATATTTT	CASSTSGLRSGNTIYF
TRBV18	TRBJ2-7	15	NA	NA	TGTGCCAGCTCAGCCACAGGTTCGAGCGGCTACGAGCAGTACTTC	CASSATGSSGYEQYF
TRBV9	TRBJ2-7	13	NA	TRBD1	TGTGCCAGAAGACAGGGGCCAACCTACGAGCAGTACTTC	CARRQGPTYEQYF
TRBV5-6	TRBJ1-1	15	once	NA	TGTGCCAGCAGCTTGGTTACAGGGCCTAACACTGAAGCTTTCTTT	CASSLVTGPNTEAFF
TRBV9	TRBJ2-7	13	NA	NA	TGTGCCAGCAGCGTAGACGAATCCTACGAGCAGTACTTC	CASSVDESYEQYF
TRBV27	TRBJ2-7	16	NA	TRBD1	TGTGCCAGCAGTTTAAGGGGACAGGCAAACTCCTACGAGCAGTACTTC	CASSLRGQANSYEQYF
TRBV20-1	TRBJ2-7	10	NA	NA	TGCAGTGCTAGCGGCTACGAGCAGTACTTC	CSASGYEQYF
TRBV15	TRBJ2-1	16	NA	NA	TGTGCTCCTCCCCAATTTCGCTCAAGCTCCTACAATGAGCAGTTCTTC	CAPPQFRSSSYNEQFF
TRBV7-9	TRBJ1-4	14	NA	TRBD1	TGTGCCAGCAGCTCGACAGGGTCGAGTGAAAAACTGTTTTTT	CASSSTGSSEKLFF
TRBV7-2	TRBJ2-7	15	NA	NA	TGTGCCAGCAGCACCTACTTAGATCCCGGCTACGAGCAGTACTTC	CASSTYLDPGYEQYF
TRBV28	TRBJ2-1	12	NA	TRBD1	TGTGCCAGCACCGAGGGGGCCAATGAGCAGTTCTTC	CASTEGANEQFF
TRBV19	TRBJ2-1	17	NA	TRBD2	TGTGCCAGTAGTATTCTCTTAGCGGGAGGAAGTTACAATGAGCAGTTCTTC	CASSILLAGGSYNEQFF
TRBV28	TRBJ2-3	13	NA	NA	TGTGCCAGCAGTTTAGGGCGGTCAGATACGCAGTATTTT	CASSLGRSDTQYF
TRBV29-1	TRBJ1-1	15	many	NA	TGCAGCGTTGAAGATCATGGGCTGGGGAACACTGAAGCTTTCTTT	CSVEDHGLGNTEAFF
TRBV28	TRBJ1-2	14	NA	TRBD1	TGTGCCAGCAGTTCGACAGGGAGGGACTATGGCTACACCTTC	CASSSTGRDYGYTF
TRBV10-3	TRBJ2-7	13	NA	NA	TGTGCCATCAGCCGAAAACAGGGCGACGAGCAGTACTTC	CAISRKQGDEQYF
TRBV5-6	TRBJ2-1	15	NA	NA	TGTGCCAGCAGCGGACTCTGGGGGGCCTACAATGAGCAGTTCTTC	CASSGLWGAYNEQFF
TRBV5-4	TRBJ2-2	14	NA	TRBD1	TGTGCCAGCAGCCGGGACAGGGCGACCGGGGAGCTGTTTTTT	CASSRDRATGELFF
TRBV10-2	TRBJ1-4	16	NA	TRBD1	TGCGCCAGCAGTGAGTTTGGGACAGGGACCGGTGAAAAACTGTTTTTT	CASSEFGTGTGEKLFF
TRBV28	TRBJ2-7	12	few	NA	TGTGCCAGCAGTTTTTATACCTACGAGCAGTACTTC	CASSFYTYEQYF
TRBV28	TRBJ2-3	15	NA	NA	TGTGCCAGCAGTTTACCTGACAGGTTCACAGATACGCAGTATTTT	CASSLPDRFTDTQYF
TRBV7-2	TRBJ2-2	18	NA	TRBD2	TGTGCCAGCAGCTTAAAAGGACTAGCGGGAGGTAACACCGGGGAGCTGTTTTTT	CASSLKGLAGGNTGELFF
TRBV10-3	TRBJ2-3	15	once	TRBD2	TGTGCCATCAGCTCTCTAGCGGTCGACACAGATACGCAGTATTTT	CAISSLAVDTDTQYF
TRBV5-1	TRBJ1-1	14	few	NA	TGCGCCAGCAGCTTGGGGACTATGGGCACTGAAGCTTTCTTT	CASSLGTMGTEAFF